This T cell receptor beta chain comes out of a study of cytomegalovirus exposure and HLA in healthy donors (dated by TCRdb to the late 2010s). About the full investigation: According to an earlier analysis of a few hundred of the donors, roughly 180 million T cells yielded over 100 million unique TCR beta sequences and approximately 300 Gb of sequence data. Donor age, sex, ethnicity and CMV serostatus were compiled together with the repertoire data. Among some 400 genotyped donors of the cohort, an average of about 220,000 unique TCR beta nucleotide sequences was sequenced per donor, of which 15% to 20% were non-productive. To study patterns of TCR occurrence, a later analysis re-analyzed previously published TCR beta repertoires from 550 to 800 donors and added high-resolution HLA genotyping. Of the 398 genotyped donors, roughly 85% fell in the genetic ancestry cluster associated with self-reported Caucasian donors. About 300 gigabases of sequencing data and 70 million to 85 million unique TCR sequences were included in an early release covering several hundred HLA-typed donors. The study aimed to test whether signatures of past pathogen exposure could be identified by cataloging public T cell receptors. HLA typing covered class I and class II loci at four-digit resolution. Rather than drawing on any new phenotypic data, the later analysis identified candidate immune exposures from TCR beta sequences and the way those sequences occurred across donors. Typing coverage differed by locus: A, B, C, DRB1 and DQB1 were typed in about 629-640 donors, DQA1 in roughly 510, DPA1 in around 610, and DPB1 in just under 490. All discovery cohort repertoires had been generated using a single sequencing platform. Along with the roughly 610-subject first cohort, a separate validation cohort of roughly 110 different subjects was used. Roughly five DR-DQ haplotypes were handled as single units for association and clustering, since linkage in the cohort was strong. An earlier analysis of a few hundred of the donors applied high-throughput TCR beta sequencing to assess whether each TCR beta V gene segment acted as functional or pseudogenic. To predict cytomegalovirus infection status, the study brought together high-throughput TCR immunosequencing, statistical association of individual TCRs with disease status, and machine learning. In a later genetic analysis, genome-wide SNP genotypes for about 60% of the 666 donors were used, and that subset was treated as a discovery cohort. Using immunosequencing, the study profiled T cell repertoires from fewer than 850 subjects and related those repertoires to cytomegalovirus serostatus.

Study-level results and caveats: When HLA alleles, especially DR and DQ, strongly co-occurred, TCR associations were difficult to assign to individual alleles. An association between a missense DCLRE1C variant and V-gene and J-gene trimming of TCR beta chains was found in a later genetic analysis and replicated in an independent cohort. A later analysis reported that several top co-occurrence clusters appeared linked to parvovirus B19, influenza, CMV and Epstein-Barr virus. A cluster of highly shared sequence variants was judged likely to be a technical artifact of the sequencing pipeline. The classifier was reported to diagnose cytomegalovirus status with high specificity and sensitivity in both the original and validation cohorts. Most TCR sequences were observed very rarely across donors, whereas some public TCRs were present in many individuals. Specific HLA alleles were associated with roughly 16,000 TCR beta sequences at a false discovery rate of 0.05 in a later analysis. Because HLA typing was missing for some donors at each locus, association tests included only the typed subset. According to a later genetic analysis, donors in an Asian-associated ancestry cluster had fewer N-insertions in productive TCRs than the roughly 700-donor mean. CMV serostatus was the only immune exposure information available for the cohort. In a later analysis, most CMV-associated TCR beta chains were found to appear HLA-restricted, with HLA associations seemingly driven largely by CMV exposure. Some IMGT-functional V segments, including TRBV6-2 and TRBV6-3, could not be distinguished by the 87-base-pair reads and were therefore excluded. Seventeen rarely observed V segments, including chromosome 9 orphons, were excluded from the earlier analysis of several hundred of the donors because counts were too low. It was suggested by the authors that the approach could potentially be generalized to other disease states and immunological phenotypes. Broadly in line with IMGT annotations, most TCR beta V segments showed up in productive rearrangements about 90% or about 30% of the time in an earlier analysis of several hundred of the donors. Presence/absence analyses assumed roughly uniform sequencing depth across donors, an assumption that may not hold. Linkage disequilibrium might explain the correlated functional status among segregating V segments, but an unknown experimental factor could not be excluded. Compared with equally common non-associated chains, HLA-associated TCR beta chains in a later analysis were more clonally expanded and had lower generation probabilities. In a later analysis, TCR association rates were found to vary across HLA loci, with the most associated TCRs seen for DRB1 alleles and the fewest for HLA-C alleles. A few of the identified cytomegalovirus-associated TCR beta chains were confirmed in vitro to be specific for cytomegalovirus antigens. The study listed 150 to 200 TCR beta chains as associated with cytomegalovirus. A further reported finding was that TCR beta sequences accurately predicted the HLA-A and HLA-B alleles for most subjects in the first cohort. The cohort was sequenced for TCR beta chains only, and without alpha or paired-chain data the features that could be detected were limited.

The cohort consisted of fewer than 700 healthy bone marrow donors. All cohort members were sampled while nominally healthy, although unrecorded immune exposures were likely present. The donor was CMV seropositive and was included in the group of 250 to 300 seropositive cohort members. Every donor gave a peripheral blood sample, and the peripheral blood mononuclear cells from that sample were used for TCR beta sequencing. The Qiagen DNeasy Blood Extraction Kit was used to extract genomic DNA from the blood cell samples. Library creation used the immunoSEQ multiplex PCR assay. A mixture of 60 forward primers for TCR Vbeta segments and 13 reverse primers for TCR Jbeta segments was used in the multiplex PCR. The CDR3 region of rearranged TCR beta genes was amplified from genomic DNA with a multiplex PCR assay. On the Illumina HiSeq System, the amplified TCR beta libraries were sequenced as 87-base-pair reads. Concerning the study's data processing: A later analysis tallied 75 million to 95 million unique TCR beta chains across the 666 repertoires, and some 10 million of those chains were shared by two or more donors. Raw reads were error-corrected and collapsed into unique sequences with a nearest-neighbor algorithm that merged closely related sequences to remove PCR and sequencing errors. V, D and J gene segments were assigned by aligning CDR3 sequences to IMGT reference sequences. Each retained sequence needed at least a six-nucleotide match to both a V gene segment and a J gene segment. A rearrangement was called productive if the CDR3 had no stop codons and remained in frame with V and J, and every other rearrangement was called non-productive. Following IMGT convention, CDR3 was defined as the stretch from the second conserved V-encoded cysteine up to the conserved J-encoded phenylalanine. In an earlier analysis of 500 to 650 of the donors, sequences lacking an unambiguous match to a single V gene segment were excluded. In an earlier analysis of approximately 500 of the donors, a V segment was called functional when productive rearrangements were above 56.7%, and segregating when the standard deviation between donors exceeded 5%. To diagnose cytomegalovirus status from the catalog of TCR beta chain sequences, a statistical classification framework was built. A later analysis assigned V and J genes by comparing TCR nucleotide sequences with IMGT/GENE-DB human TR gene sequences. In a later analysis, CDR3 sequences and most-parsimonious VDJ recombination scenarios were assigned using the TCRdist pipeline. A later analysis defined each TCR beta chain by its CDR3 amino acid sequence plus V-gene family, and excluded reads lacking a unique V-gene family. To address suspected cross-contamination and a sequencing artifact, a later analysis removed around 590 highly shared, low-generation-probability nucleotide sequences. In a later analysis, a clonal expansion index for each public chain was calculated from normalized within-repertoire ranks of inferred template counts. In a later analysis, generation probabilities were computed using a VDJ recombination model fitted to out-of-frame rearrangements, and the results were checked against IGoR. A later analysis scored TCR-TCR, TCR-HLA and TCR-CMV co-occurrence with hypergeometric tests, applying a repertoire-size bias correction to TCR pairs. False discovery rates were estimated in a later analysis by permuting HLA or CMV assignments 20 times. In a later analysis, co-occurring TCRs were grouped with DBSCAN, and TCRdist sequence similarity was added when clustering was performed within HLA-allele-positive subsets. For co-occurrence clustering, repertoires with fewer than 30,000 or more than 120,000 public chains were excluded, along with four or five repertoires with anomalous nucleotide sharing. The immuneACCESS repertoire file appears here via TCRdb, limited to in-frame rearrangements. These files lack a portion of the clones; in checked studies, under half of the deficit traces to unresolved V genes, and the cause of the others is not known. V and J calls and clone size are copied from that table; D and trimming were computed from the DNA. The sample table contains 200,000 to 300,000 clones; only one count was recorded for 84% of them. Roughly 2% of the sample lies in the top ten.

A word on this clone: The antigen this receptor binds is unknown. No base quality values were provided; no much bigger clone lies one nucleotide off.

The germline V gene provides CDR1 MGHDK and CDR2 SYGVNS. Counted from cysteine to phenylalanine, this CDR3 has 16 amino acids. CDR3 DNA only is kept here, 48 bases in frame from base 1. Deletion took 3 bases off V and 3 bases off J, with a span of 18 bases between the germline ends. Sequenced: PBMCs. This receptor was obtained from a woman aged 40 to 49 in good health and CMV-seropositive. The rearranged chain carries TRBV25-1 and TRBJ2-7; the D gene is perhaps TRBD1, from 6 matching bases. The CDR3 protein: CASSERTARGNYEQYF. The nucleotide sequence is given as TGTGCCAGCAGTGAGAGGACAGCTCGAGGAAACTACGAGCAGTACTTC.